This TCR beta chain was retrieved from a study of T cell responses to AZD1222 COVID-19 vaccine. Clones were read by immunoSEQ multiplex PCR, and TCRdb kept only the in-frame ones, dropping some. The data show 75,000 to 100,000 clones, around 89% seen once. The CDR3 is 16 amino acids. The chain uses TRBV21-1 and TRBJ2-2; the tabulated D call, TRBD1, remains unverified against the DNA. TRBV21-1 has pseudogene status. The TCR sequence derives from an adult in good health. Specimen: peripheral blood, collected on day 0 of AZD1222 vaccination. The chain's CDR3 is CASSPGTGRDTGELFF. In nucleotides, the CDR3 is TGTGCCAGCAGCCCCGGGACAGGGCGGGACACCGGGGAGCTGTTTTTT.